This T cell receptor (beta chain) was recovered during a study of beta chain features in type 1 diabetes. The study's findings and limits: Among patients with Type 1 diabetes, TCRB CDR3s were moderately but significantly shorter in every one of the four CD4+ subsets.

The CDR3 covers 16 residues. Germline CDR1 reads SGHRS; CDR2 reads YFSETQ. Trimming cost V 2 bases and J 0 bases, with 12 bases left between them. Reverse transcription of all isolated RNA meant that expressed TCRB transcripts were sequenced. The assay was immunoSEQ multiplex PCR, and TCRdb's table has in-frame clones only and misses some. The sample lists some 190,000 clones, around 7.8% occurring once. This clone was detected only a few times. Its target is unknown. This sequence was found in a woman aged 35 to 49 with type 1 diabetes. The V call is TRBV5-1, the J call TRBJ1-3; D not resolved. Sequences were obtained from central memory CD4+ T cells from blood. The CDR3 coding sequence is TGCGCCAGCAGCTTCGATGGGCCGGTCTCTGGAAACACCATATATTTT. Protein sequence: CASSFDGPVSGNTIYF.